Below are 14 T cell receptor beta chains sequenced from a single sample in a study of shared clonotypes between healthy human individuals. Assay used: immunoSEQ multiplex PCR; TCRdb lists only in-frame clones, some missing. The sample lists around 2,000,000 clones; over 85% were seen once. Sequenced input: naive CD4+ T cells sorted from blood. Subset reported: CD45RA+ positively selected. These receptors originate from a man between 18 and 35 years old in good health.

The CDR3 is CASSESQGLNTGELFF. In DNA, the CDR3 is TGTGCCAGCAGTGAATCCCAGGGGCTGAACACCGGGGAGCTGTTTTTT. This chain links TRBV2 with TRBJ2-2, with TRBD1 as a possible D gene (6 bases). The germline gives CDR1 SNHLY, CDR2 FYNNEI. The CDR3 totals 16 residues. With 2 bases removed from V and 1 base from J, the gap between germline ends came to 11 bases.

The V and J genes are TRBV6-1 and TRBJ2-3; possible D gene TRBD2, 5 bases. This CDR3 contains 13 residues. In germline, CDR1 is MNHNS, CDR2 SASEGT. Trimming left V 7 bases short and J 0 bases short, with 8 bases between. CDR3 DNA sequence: TGTGCCAGCATGCCGGGAAGCACAGATACGCAGTATTTT. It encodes CASMPGSTDTQYF.

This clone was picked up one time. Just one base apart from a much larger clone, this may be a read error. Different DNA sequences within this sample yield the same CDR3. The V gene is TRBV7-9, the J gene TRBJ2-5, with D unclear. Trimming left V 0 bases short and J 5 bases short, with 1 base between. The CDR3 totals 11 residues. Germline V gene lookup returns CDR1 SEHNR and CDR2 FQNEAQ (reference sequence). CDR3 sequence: CASSLAETQYF. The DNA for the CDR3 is TGTGCCAGCAGCTTAGCGGAGACCCAGTACTTC.

The CDR3 DNA follows: TGTGCCAGCAGTTACTCGACCCCGGTGAACACTGAAGCTTTCTTT. Amino acid sequence: CASSYSTPVNTEAFF. The rearrangement uses TRBV6-6 and TRBJ1-1; D not certain. The germline gives CDR1 MNHNY, CDR2 SVGAGI (reference sequence). Trimming cost V 0 bases and J 0 bases, with 8 bases left between them. CDR3 length: 15 amino acids.

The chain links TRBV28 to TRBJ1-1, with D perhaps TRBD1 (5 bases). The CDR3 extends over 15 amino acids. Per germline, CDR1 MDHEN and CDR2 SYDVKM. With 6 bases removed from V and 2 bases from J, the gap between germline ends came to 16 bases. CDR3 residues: CASSGGIRINTEAFF. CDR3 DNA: TGTGCCAGCAGCGGGGGTATTCGTATTAACACTGAAGCTTTCTTT.

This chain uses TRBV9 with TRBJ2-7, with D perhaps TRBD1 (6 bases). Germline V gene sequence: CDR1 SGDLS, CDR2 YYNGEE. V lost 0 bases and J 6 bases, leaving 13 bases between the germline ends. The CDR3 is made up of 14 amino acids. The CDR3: CASSVGGGMGEQYF. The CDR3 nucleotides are TGTGCCAGCAGCGTAGGAGGGGGAATGGGCGAGCAGTACTTC. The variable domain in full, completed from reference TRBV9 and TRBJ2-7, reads DSGVTQTPKHLITATGQRVTLRCSPRSGDLSVYWYQQSLDQGLQFLIQYYNGEERAKGNILERFSAQQFPDLHSELNLSSLELGDSALYFCASSVGGGMGEQYFGPGTRLTVT.

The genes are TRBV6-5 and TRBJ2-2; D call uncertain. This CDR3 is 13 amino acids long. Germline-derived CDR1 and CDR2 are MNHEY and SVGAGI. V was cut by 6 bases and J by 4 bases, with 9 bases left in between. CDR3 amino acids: CASSVPGTGELFF. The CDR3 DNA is TGTGCCAGCAGCGTCCCGGGCACCGGGGAGCTGTTTTTT.

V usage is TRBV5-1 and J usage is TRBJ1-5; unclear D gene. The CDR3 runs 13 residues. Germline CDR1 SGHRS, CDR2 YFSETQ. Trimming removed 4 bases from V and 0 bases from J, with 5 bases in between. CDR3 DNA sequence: TGCGCCAGCAGCGGCAATAGCAATCAGCCCCAGCATTTT. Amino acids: CASSGNSNQPQHF.

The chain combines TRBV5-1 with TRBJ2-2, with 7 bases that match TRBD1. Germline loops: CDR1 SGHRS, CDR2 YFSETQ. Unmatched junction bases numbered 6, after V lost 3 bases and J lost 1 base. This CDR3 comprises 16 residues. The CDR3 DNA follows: TGCGCCAGCAGCTCTGGGACAGTAATGAACACCGGGGAGCTGTTTTTT. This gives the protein CASSSGTVMNTGELFF.

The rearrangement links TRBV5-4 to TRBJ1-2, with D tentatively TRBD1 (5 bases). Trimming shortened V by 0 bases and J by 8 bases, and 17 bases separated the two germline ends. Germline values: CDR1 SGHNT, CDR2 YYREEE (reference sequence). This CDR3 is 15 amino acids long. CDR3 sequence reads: CASSLEGRTLRGYTF. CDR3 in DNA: TGTGCCAGCAGCTTGGAGGGACGGACCCTTAGAGGCTACACCTTC.

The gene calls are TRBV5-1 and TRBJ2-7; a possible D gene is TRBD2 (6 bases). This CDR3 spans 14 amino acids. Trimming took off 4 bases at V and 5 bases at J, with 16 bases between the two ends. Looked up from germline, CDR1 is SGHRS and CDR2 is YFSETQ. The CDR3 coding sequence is TGCGCCAGCAGCAAGGAGGGGAGGAGCGACGAGCAGTACTTC. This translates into CASSKEGRSDEQYF.

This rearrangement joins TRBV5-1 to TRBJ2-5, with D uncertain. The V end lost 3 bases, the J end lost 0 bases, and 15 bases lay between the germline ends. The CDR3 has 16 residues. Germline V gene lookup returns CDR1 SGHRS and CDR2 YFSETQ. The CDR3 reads CASSWASIDYQETQYF. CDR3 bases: TGCGCCAGCAGCTGGGCCAGCATCGACTACCAAGAGACCCAGTACTTC. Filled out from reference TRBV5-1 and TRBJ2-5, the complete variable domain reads KAGVTQTPRYLIKTRGQQVTLSCSPISGHRSVSWYQQTPGQGLQFLFEYFSETQRNKGNFPGRFSGRQFSNSRSEMNVSTLELGDSALYLCASSWASIDYQETQYFGPGTRLLVL.

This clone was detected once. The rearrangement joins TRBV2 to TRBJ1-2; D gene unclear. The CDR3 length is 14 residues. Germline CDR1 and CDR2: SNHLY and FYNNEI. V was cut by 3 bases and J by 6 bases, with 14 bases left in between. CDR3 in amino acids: CASSDEVAGDGYTF. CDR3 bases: TGTGCCAGCAGTGACGAGGTTGCCGGGGATGGCTACACCTTC.

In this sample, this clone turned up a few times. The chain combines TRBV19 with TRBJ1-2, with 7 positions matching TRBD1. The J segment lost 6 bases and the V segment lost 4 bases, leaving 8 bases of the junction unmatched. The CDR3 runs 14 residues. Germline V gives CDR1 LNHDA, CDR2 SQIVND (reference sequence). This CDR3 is CASSTQQGHDGYTF. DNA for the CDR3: TGTGCCAGTAGTACCCAACAGGGGCACGATGGCTACACCTTC.